This T cell receptor (beta chain) is from a study of molecular identifiers for immune sequencing clone quantification. The CDR3 sequence is 15 residues long. The ends were cut back, 0 bases at V and 6 bases at J, with 16 bases in the middle. CDR1 SGDLS and CDR2 YYNGEE come from the germline V gene. MiXCR was run by TCRdb on the PCR reads, yielding one entry per CDR3 protein. The data show about 640,000 distinct CDR3 sequences, about 20% seen once. This clonotype came up a few times. Sequenced: naive CD8+ T cells from blood, with Jurkat cell RNA spiked in. The subset was: FACS-sorted CD8+CD4-CCR7+CD45RA+ naive T cells. This TCR derives from a human donor in good health. Some libraries in this study had Jurkat cell RNA spiked in. The genes are TRBV9 and TRBJ2-7; perhaps TRBD1 as D (6 bases). CDR3 sequence: CASSVGSGVASEQYF. DNA of the CDR3: TGTGCCAGCAGCGTAGGTTCAGGGGTAGCTAGCGAGCAGTACTTC.